These T cell receptor beta chains were read from a single sample in a study of cytomegalovirus exposure and HLA in healthy donors. TCRdb keeps only in-frame clones here, not all; method: immunoSEQ multiplex PCR. Of fewer than 200,000 clones in the sample, more than 80% were seen once. The sample comprised PBMCs. The origin of the receptors is a woman under 30 in good health and CMV-seronegative. The CDR3 runs from the conserved cysteine through the conserved F or W. D genes are given only for firm matches. The size of a clone is reported for some rows only, either as once, few or many, or as a class for expanded clones.

d_gene	v_gene	abundance	j_gene	CDR3aa	CDR3nt
NA	TRBV27	NA	TRBJ2-5	CASSPQLGGTQYF	TGTGCCAGCAGTCCACAACTAGGTGGGACCCAGTACTTC
TRBD2	TRBV2	NA	TRBJ2-1	CASSPRSGRVYEQFF	TGTGCCAGCAGCCCCAGAAGCGGGAGGGTATATGAGCAGTTCTTC
TRBD1	TRBV14	few	TRBJ2-7	CASSPAGTAYYEQYF	TGTGCCAGCAGCCCCGCCGGGACAGCGTACTACGAGCAGTACTTC
TRBD1	TRBV25-1	NA	TRBJ2-1	CASSDGTGDYNEQFF	TGTGCCAGCAGCGACGGGACAGGGGACTACAATGAGCAGTTCTTC
TRBD2	TRBV7-9	once	TRBJ2-3	CASSGTRDTQYF	TGTGCCAGCAGCGGGACTAGAGATACGCAGTATTTT
NA	TRBV6-1	few	TRBJ1-2	CASSNGGANYGYTF	TGTGCCAGCAGCAACGGGGGGGCTAACTATGGCTACACCTTC
NA	TRBV7-2	NA	TRBJ2-7	CASRPFSSYEQYF	TGTGCCAGCAGACCGTTTAGCTCCTACGAGCAGTACTTC
TRBD2	TRBV2	NA	TRBJ2-3	CASRMASGSTDTQYF	TGTGCCAGCAGGATGGCTAGCGGGAGCACAGATACGCAGTATTTT
NA	TRBV10-3	once	TRBJ1-2	CAISESMGGEDGYTF	TGTGCCATCAGTGAGTCGATGGGGGGTGAGGATGGCTACACCTTC
NA	TRBV6-6	NA	TRBJ1-6	CASRQRQENNSPLHF	TGTGCCAGCAGGCAGAGACAGGAGAACAATTCACCCCTCCACTTT
TRBD2	TRBV6-1	NA	TRBJ2-7	CATKTGGPIHEQYF	TGTGCCACCAAGACGGGAGGGCCCATCCACGAGCAGTACTTC
NA	TRBV12-5	NA	TRBJ1-1	CASGLVEQLNTEAFF	TGTGCTAGTGGTTTGGTAGAGCAATTGAACACTGAAGCTTTCTTT
NA	TRBV6-1	NA	TRBJ1-1	CASRDRSGEAFF	TGTGCCAGCAGAGACAGGTCGGGGGAAGCTTTCTTT
NA	TRBV28	NA	TRBJ2-7	CASSLSPLSSLEQYF	TGTGCCAGCAGTTTATCGCCCCTAAGTAGTCTCGAGCAGTACTTC
NA	TRBV5-1	NA	TRBJ1-4	CASSLGSGRGIEKLFF	TGCGCCAGCAGCCTGGGCTCAGGGCGGGGGATTGAAAAACTGTTTTTT
NA	TRBV29-1	NA	TRBJ2-7	CSGYGQNYEQYF	TGCAGCGGGTATGGACAGAACTACGAGCAGTACTTC
TRBD2	TRBV28	NA	TRBJ2-1	CASSSPQGLAEQFF	TGTGCCAGCAGTTCCCCTCAAGGACTAGCGGAGCAGTTCTTC
NA	TRBV30	NA	TRBJ1-2	CAWSVHRSNYGYTF	TGTGCCTGGAGTGTACACAGGTCCAACTATGGCTACACCTTC
TRBD1	TRBV7-9	NA	TRBJ2-7	CASISPGTGIYEQYF	TGTGCCAGCATCAGTCCCGGGACAGGGATCTACGAGCAGTACTTC
NA	TRBV10-1	few	TRBJ2-3	CASSDPAEVDTQYF	TGCGCCAGCAGTGACCCCGCTGAGGTAGATACGCAGTATTTT
NA	TRBV5-5	NA	TRBJ2-5	CASSFGREETQYF	TGTGCCAGCAGCTTCGGGCGGGAAGAGACCCAGTACTTC
NA	TRBV6-1	few	TRBJ1-2	CASNERGGDDGYTF	TGTGCCAGCAACGAAAGGGGAGGGGACGATGGCTACACCTTC
TRBD2	TRBV19	once	TRBJ2-3	CASRTPPLAGVDTQYF	TGTGCCAGTAGGACCCCCCCGCTAGCGGGTGTGGATACGCAGTATTTT
NA	TRBV7-2	few	TRBJ2-1	CASSLIPPGFRNEQFF	TGTGCCAGCAGCTTAATACCCCCGGGATTCCGCAATGAGCAGTTCTTC
NA	TRBV6-1	NA	TRBJ2-7	CASSEARGHPAYEQYF	TGTGCCAGCAGTGAAGCGCGAGGACACCCAGCTTACGAGCAGTACTTC
NA	TRBV28	NA	TRBJ2-7	CASSRLGEQYF	TGTGCCAGCAGCCGCCTCGGCGAGCAGTACTTC
TRBD2	TRBV28	NA	TRBJ2-1	CASRTLAGDKVEQFF	TGTGCCAGCAGGACCCTAGCGGGAGATAAGGTTGAGCAGTTCTTC
NA	TRBV11-2	NA	TRBJ1-2	CASSLYQGNYGYTF	TGTGCCAGCAGCTTATATCAGGGGAACTATGGCTACACCTTC
TRBD2	TRBV25-1	NA	TRBJ2-7	CANQYGLETYEQYF	TGTGCCAACCAATACGGACTAGAGACCTACGAGCAGTACTTC
TRBD1	TRBV6-5	NA	TRBJ1-5	CASSYGQGRANQPQHF	TGTGCCAGCAGTTACGGACAGGGCCGGGCCAATCAGCCCCAGCATTTT
NA	TRBV30	NA	TRBJ1-1	CAWNPGDLGAFF	TGTGCCTGGAACCCGGGGGACCTTGGAGCTTTCTTT
NA	TRBV29-1	NA	TRBJ2-4	CSVGLDGKNIQYF	TGCAGCGTTGGACTTGACGGCAAAAACATTCAGTACTTC
NA	TRBV11-1	NA	TRBJ2-5	CASSARDFQETQYF	TGTGCCAGCAGCGCCCGGGACTTCCAAGAGACCCAGTACTTC
NA	TRBV11-2	NA	TRBJ2-2	CASLPLGGRTGELFF	TGTGCCAGCCTCCCCTTGGGGGGGCGAACCGGGGAGCTGTTTTTT
TRBD1	TRBV6-1	NA	TRBJ2-2	CASSGRTGANTGELFF	TGTGCCAGCAGTGGAAGGACAGGGGCGAACACCGGGGAGCTGTTTTTT
TRBD1	TRBV28	NA	TRBJ1-2	CASSLTGNYGYTF	TGTGCCAGCAGTTTGACAGGGAACTATGGCTACACCTTC
TRBD2	TRBV11-2	NA	TRBJ2-7	CASSLGGGGREQYF	TGTGCCAGCAGCTTAGGAGGCGGGGGGCGCGAGCAGTACTTC
NA	TRBV5-6	NA	TRBJ2-7	CASSSTGRVYEQYF	TGTGCCAGCAGCTCCACGGGCAGGGTGTACGAGCAGTACTTC
TRBD2	TRBV15	NA	TRBJ2-7	CATSRTGTSDSYEQYF	TGTGCCACCAGCAGGACCGGGACTAGCGACTCCTACGAGCAGTACTTC
NA	TRBV11-2	NA	TRBJ2-7	CASSLDLRGEQYF	TGTGCCAGCAGCTTAGATTTGCGGGGCGAGCAGTACTTC
TRBD2	TRBV5-4	NA	TRBJ2-1	CASSPESGRAWEQFF	TGTGCCAGCAGCCCCGAGAGCGGGAGGGCCTGGGAGCAGTTCTTC
TRBD1	TRBV28	few	TRBJ2-2	CASSLQGLTGELFF	TGTGCCAGCAGCTTACAGGGGCTTACCGGGGAGCTGTTTTTT
NA	TRBV5-6	NA	TRBJ2-5	CASSLSVGRALQETQYF	TGTGCCAGCAGCCTTTCCGTGGGCAGGGCGCTACAAGAGACCCAGTACTTC
NA	TRBV27	NA	TRBJ2-1	CASSLSQGGLTHNEQFF	TGTGCCAGCAGTTTATCGCAGGGAGGACTAACACACAATGAGCAGTTCTTC
NA	TRBV6-6	NA	TRBJ2-1	CASSYFLARYNEQFF	TGTGCCAGCAGTTACTTCCTAGCGAGGTACAATGAGCAGTTCTTC
NA	TRBV4-1	NA	TRBJ1-1	CASSQERLTEAFF	TGCGCCAGCAGCCAAGAGCGTCTCACTGAAGCTTTCTTT
TRBD2	TRBV7-9	NA	TRBJ2-2	CASSLGLDLAGELFF	TGTGCCAGCAGCTTGGGACTAGATCTTGCCGGGGAGCTGTTTTTT
NA	TRBV27	NA	TRBJ1-2	CASSLAGRYTF	TGTGCCAGCAGTCTAGCGGGACGCTACACCTTC
TRBD1	TRBV7-9	once	TRBJ2-1	CASSLMDRTDNEQFF	TGTGCCAGCAGCTTAATGGACAGGACAGACAATGAGCAGTTCTTC
TRBD2	TRBV19	NA	TRBJ2-7	CASSPKRETPYEQYF	TGTGCCAGTAGTCCCAAGCGGGAGACCCCCTACGAGCAGTACTTC
NA	TRBV28	once	TRBJ2-5	CASSSGAGKETQYF	TGTGCCAGCAGTAGTGGAGCGGGTAAAGAGACCCAGTACTTC
NA	TRBV14	NA	TRBJ2-5	CASSQQYGAQYF	TGTGCCAGCAGCCAACAATACGGGGCCCAGTACTTC
NA	TRBV27	NA	TRBJ1-6	CASSLSSPGGLGSPLHF	TGTGCCAGCAGTTTATCGAGCCCGGGAGGTCTGGGGTCACCCCTCCACTTT
TRBD1	TRBV29-1	NA	TRBJ1-1	CSGTGRWTEAFF	TGCAGCGGGACAGGGAGGTGGACTGAAGCTTTCTTT